This is a list of T cell receptor beta chains from one sample in a study of CD4+ T cells in melanoma. Assay: immunoSEQ multiplex PCR; the TCRdb copy retains only in-frame clones and omits some. The sample yields 90,000 to 130,000 clones, 92% seen once. The specimen sequenced was peripheral blood. Receptor source: a human donor with melanoma. Both conserved end residues are part of each CDR3. D genes are given only for firm matches. Expanded clones get a size class; other rows say once, few or many, or leave the size out.

size,V,D,J,CDR3,DNA
NA,TRBV7-9,NA,TRBJ2-3,CASSLGGDSATDTQYF,TGTGCCAGCAGCTTGGGAGGGGACAGCGCCACAGATACGCAGTATTTT
NA,TRBV5-4,TRBD2,TRBJ2-5,CASSVSGSKRTQYF,TGTGCCAGCAGCGTGAGCGGGAGTAAAAGGACCCAGTACTTC
NA,TRBV5-1,TRBD2,TRBJ2-2,CASSLAGLDNTGELFF,TGCGCCAGCAGCTTGGCCGGACTAGACAACACCGGGGAGCTGTTTTTT
once,TRBV7-8,NA,TRBJ1-5,CASSPNGGESNQPQHF,TGTGCCAGCAGCCCGAATGGGGGGGAGAGCAATCAGCCCCAGCATTTT
NA,TRBV11-2,NA,TRBJ2-5,CASSSNLKGVGETQYF,TGTGCCAGCAGCTCAAACCTTAAGGGGGTAGGAGAGACCCAGTACTTC
once,TRBV27,NA,TRBJ2-7,CASSLSGQGRVWEQYF,TGTGCCAGCAGTTTATCGGGTCAGGGAAGGGTTTGGGAGCAGTACTTC
NA,TRBV5-1,TRBD2,TRBJ2-1,CASSLDSGGVFSYNEQFF,TGCGCCAGCAGCTTGGATAGCGGGGGGGTTTTCTCCTACAATGAGCAGTTCTTC
NA,TRBV19,TRBD1,TRBJ2-2,CASSMAGGTGELFF,TGTGCCAGTAGTATGGCAGGGGGTACCGGGGAGCTGTTTTTT
NA,TRBV5-1,NA,TRBJ2-3,CASDPGNTDTQYF,TGCGCCAGCGATCCAGGGAACACAGATACGCAGTATTTT
NA,TRBV29-1,NA,TRBJ2-7,CSVGGAVWSSYEQYF,TGCAGCGTTGGGGGGGCGGTTTGGAGCTCCTACGAGCAGTACTTC
NA,TRBV19,NA,TRBJ1-5,CASKAKSGQPQHF,TGTGCCAGCAAAGCAAAATCAGGTCAGCCCCAGCATTTT
NA,TRBV5-8,NA,TRBJ1-5,CASSLFSNQPQHF,TGTGCCAGCAGCTTGTTCAGCAATCAGCCCCAGCATTTT
NA,TRBV4-1,NA,TRBJ2-1,CASSAERTRWDEQFF,TGCGCCAGCAGCGCAGAACGGACCCGGTGGGATGAGCAGTTCTTC
NA,TRBV2,TRBD2,TRBJ2-7,CASSVAGGPQYEQYF,TGTGCCAGCAGTGTTGCGGGAGGGCCCCAGTACGAGCAGTACTTC
NA,TRBV6-1,TRBD1,TRBJ1-5,CASTLDRDQPQHF,TGTGCCAGCACATTGGACAGGGATCAGCCCCAGCATTTT
NA,TRBV14,NA,TRBJ2-7,CASSQGLGVEQYF,TGTGCCAGCAGCCAAGGGTTGGGGGTGGAGCAGTACTTC
NA,TRBV11-3,NA,TRBJ2-1,CASSPGGVYEQFF,TGTGCCAGCAGCCCCGGGGGAGTCTACGAGCAGTTCTTC
NA,TRBV4-1,TRBD2,TRBJ2-7,CASSQSGGFSYEQYF,TGCGCCAGCAGCCAGAGCGGGGGGTTCTCCTACGAGCAGTACTTC
NA,TRBV9,NA,TRBJ2-3,CASSAGIDTQYF,TGTGCCAGCAGCGCGGGGATAGATACGCAGTATTTT
NA,TRBV6-5,NA,TRBJ2-2,CASREQANTGELFF,TGTGCCAGCAGGGAACAGGCGAACACCGGGGAGCTGTTTTTT
NA,TRBV5-1,NA,TRBJ2-1,CASSLTGGSNEQFF,TGCGCCAGCAGCTTGACCGGGGGCAGCAATGAGCAGTTCTTC
NA,TRBV5-1,NA,TRBJ2-7,CASTPRTDAYEQYF,TGCGCCAGCACCCCGAGGACAGACGCCTACGAGCAGTACTTC
NA,TRBV7-2,NA,TRBJ2-5,CASSLGGGGRQETQYF,TGTGCCAGCAGCTTAGGAGGCGGAGGACGGCAAGAGACCCAGTACTTC
NA,TRBV7-7,NA,TRBJ2-2,CASSLAPGGRTGELFF,TGTGCCAGCAGCTTAGCCCCCGGCGGCAGGACCGGGGAGCTGTTTTTT
NA,TRBV11-2,TRBD1,TRBJ1-3,CASSPGQSSGNTIYF,TGTGCCAGCAGCCCGGGACAGAGCTCTGGAAACACCATATATTTT
NA,TRBV19,NA,TRBJ1-4,CASSISAAALSEKLFF,TGTGCCAGTAGTATATCTGCGGCGGCGTTAAGTGAAAAACTGTTTTTT
NA,TRBV15,TRBD2,TRBJ2-7,CATSRGTSGRAGEQYF,TGTGCCACCAGCAGAGGGACTAGCGGGAGGGCGGGCGAGCAGTACTTC
NA,TRBV6-6,NA,TRBJ1-2,CAGGFDYGYTF,TGTGCCGGGGGTTTTGACTATGGCTACACCTTC
NA,TRBV6-1,TRBD1,TRBJ2-2,CASSERHRGRDGELFF,TGTGCCAGCAGTGAACGACATAGGGGGCGTGACGGGGAGCTGTTTTTT
NA,TRBV9,NA,TRBJ2-7,CASSAATGNYEQYF,TGTGCCAGCAGCGCGGCCACAGGGAACTACGAGCAGTACTTC
NA,TRBV27,NA,TRBJ2-7,CASSLHGTYEQYF,TGTGCCAGCAGTTTACACGGGACCTACGAGCAGTACTTC
NA,TRBV4-3,TRBD1,TRBJ2-3,CASSQGDRGRGDTQYF,TGCGCCAGCAGCCAAGGGGACAGGGGAAGAGGAGATACGCAGTATTTT
NA,TRBV4-2,TRBD1,TRBJ1-4,CASSFRGQGYEKLFF,TGTGCCAGCAGCTTCAGGGGGCAAGGTTATGAAAAACTGTTTTTT
NA,TRBV5-4,NA,TRBJ2-5,CASSLPGPLREETQYF,TGTGCCAGCAGCTTGCCCGGGCCGCTAAGGGAAGAGACCCAGTACTTC
NA,TRBV28,NA,TRBJ1-2,CASSSARGNYGYTF,TGTGCCAGCAGCTCGGCCAGGGGCAACTATGGCTACACCTTC
NA,TRBV18,NA,TRBJ1-1,CASSLDSMNTEAFF,TGTGCCAGCTCACTAGACAGCATGAACACTGAAGCTTTCTTT
once,TRBV27,TRBD1,TRBJ2-7,CASSTTVGTGGRYEQYF,TGTGCCAGCAGTACCACTGTCGGGACAGGGGGTCGGTACGAGCAGTACTTC
NA,TRBV7-2,NA,TRBJ2-3,CASSPSEPLPDTQYF,TGTGCCAGCAGCCCCTCCGAACCCCTCCCAGATACGCAGTATTTT
few,TRBV7-9,TRBD1,TRBJ1-6,CASSVRGASPLHF,TGTGCCAGCAGCGTCAGGGGGGCTTCACCCCTCCACTTT
NA,TRBV10-1,NA,TRBJ1-2,CASRTEFGVYGYTF,TGCGCCAGCAGGACGGAGTTCGGGGTCTATGGCTACACCTTC
NA,TRBV7-9,NA,TRBJ2-5,CASTLQETQYF,TGTGCCAGTACTTTACAAGAGACCCAGTACTTC
NA,TRBV29-1,NA,TRBJ1-1,CSVEEAGMNTEAFF,TGCAGCGTTGAAGAGGCAGGGATGAACACTGAAGCTTTCTTT
NA,TRBV13,NA,TRBJ1-1,CASSFSGAEGTEAFF,TGTGCCAGCAGCTTCTCGGGGGCAGAGGGCACTGAAGCTTTCTTT
once,TRBV28,NA,TRBJ1-6,CASKGSSSPLHF,TGTGCCAGCAAAGGTAGTTCTTCACCCCTCCACTTT
NA,TRBV19,NA,TRBJ2-1,CASSPPGSSQFF,TGTGCCAGTAGTCCCCCGGGATCCTCGCAGTTCTTC
NA,TRBV5-1,NA,TRBJ1-3,CASSLVAAGNTIYF,TGCGCCAGCAGCTTGGTGGCCGCGGGAAACACCATATATTTT
NA,TRBV6-5,NA,TRBJ1-3,CASSYQGVGNTIYF,TGTGCCAGCAGTTACCAAGGGGTTGGAAACACCATATATTTT
NA,TRBV19,TRBD1,TRBJ1-5,CASTGTGAKSNQPQHF,TGTGCCAGCACCGGGACAGGGGCTAAAAGCAATCAGCCCCAGCATTTT
NA,TRBV7-3,TRBD1,TRBJ2-3,CASSLTWDSYTDTQYF,TGTGCCAGCAGCTTAACTTGGGACAGCTACACAGATACGCAGTATTTT
NA,TRBV6-6,NA,TRBJ1-5,CASSYTDQPQHF,TGTGCCAGCAGTTATACGGATCAGCCCCAGCATTTT
NA,TRBV5-1,NA,TRBJ2-7,CASSLEFSEAYEQYF,TGCGCCAGCAGCTTGGAATTTAGTGAGGCATACGAGCAGTACTTC
NA,TRBV7-9,NA,TRBJ2-5,CASSLGRVSQETQYF,TGTGCCAGCAGCCTCGGCAGGGTGTCCCAAGAGACCCAGTACTTC
NA,TRBV27,NA,TRBJ2-1,CASSSLTHSSYNEQFF,TGTGCCAGCAGTTCCCTGACCCACAGCTCCTACAATGAGCAGTTCTTC
NA,TRBV25-1,NA,TRBJ2-4,CASSDRAKNIQYF,TGTGCCAGCAGTGATAGAGCCAAAAACATTCAGTACTTC